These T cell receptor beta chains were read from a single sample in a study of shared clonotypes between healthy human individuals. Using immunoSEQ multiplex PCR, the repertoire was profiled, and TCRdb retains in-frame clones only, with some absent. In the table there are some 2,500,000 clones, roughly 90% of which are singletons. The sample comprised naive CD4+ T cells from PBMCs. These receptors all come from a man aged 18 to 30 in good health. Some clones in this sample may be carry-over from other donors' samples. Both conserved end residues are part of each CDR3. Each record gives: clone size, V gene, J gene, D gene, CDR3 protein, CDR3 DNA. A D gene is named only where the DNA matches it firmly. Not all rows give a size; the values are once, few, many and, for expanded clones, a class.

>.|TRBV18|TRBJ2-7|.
CASSQGFSYEQYF
TGTGCCAGCTCACAGGGCTTTTCCTACGAGCAGTACTTC
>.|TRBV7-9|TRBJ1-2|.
CASSLEEAVDYGYTF
TGTGCCAGCAGCTTAGAGGAGGCAGTGGACTATGGCTACACCTTC
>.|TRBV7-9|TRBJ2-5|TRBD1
CASKGQAVETQYF
TGTGCCAGCAAGGGACAGGCGGTTGAGACCCAGTACTTC
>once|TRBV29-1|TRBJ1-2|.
CSVEAPWTGYGYTF
TGCAGCGTTGAAGCTCCATGGACGGGTTATGGCTACACCTTC
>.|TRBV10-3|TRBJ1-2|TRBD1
CAISEDRVDYGYTF
TGTGCCATCAGTGAGGACAGGGTTGACTATGGCTACACCTTC
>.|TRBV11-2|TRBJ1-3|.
CASSFRLGTPVYF
TGTGCCAGCAGCTTCCGCCTGGGGACACCGGTATATTTT
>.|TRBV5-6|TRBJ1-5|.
CASTIQGRGNQPQHF
TGTGCCAGCACCATACAGGGTAGGGGCAATCAGCCCCAGCATTTT
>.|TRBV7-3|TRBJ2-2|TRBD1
CASSLEQGGTGELFF
TGTGCCAGCAGCTTGGAACAGGGGGGCACCGGGGAGCTGTTTTTT
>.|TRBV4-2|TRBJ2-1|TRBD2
CASSQGLAGGPIYNEQFF
TGTGCCAGCAGCCAAGGACTAGCGGGAGGGCCAATCTACAATGAGCAGTTCTTC
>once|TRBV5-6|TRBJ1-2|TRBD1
CASSLTGGTYGYTF
TGTGCCAGCAGCCTCACAGGGGGCACCTATGGCTACACCTTC
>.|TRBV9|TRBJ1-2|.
CASSVYSRLGYTF
TGTGCCAGCAGCGTTTACAGCCGTCTAGGCTACACCTTC
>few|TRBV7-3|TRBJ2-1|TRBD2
CASSSAGGPGNEQFF
TGTGCCAGCAGCTCAGCGGGAGGGCCAGGCAATGAGCAGTTCTTC
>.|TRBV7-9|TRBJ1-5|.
CASSRGRDQGDQPQHF
TGTGCCAGCAGCCGAGGGAGGGATCAGGGCGATCAGCCCCAGCATTTT
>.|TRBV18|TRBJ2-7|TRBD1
CASSPGTGGYEQYF
TGTGCCAGCTCGCCCGGGACAGGGGGCTACGAGCAGTACTTC
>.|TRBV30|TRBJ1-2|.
CAWSYTGLNYGYTF
TGTGCCTGGAGTTACACGGGTCTTAACTATGGCTACACCTTC
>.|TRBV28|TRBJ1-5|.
CASSPQGRGNQPQHF
TGTGCCAGCAGCCCCCAAGGGCGCGGGAATCAGCCCCAGCATTTT
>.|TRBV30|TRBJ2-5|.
CAWSERAGETQYF
TGTGCCTGGAGTGAGCGGGCGGGGGAGACCCAGTACTTC
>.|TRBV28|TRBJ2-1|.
CASNAASGYNEQFF
TGTGCCAGCAATGCCGCATCAGGGTACAATGAGCAGTTCTTC
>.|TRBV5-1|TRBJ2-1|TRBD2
CASRQVAGSSYNEQFF
TGCGCCAGCCGCCAGGTAGCGGGATCCTCCTACAATGAGCAGTTCTTC
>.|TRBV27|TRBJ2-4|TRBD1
CASRPPGQGNFIQYF
TGTGCCAGCAGACCTCCGGGACAGGGTAATTTCATTCAGTACTTC
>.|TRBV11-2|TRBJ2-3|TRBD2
CASSLIASGRTDTQYF
TGTGCCAGCAGCTTAATCGCTAGCGGGAGAACGGATACGCAGTATTTT
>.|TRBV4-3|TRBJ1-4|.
CASSQAQGITNEKLFF
TGCGCCAGCAGCCAAGCTCAGGGTATAACTAATGAAAAACTGTTTTTT
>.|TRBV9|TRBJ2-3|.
CASSPSPGDSDTQYF
TGTGCCAGCAGCCCCTCCCCAGGGGACTCAGATACGCAGTATTTT
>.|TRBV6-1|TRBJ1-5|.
CASSEGQNNQPQHF
TGTGCCAGCAGTGAGGGGCAGAACAATCAGCCCCAGCATTTT
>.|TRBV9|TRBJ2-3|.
CASSVEGFTDTQYF
TGTGCCAGCAGCGTAGAGGGCTTCACAGATACGCAGTATTTT
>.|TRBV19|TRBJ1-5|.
CASSIAPLWQPQHF
TGTGCCAGTAGTATAGCCCCTTTGTGGCAGCCCCAGCATTTT
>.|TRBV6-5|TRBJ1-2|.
CASRRGRGDYGYTF
TGTGCCAGCAGGCGGGGCAGGGGCGACTATGGCTACACCTTC
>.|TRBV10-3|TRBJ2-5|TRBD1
CAISVTGTEETQYF
TGTGCCATCAGTGTCACTGGGACAGAAGAGACCCAGTACTTC
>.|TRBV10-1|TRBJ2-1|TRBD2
CASSVASGSDEQFF
TGCGCCAGCAGTGTGGCTAGCGGGAGCGATGAGCAGTTCTTC
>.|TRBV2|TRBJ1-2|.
CASSQTVTNYGYTF
TGTGCCAGCAGCCAGACAGTCACTAACTATGGCTACACCTTC
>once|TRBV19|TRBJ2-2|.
CASSIGATKGRGTGELFF
TGTGCCAGTAGTATAGGGGCTACTAAGGGGCGGGGCACCGGGGAGCTGTTTTTT
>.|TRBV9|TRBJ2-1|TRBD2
CASSVASGYNEQFF
TGTGCCAGCAGCGTTGCTAGCGGTTACAATGAGCAGTTCTTC
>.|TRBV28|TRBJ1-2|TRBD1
CASSSDRGYDGYTF
TGTGCCAGCAGTTCCGACAGGGGATATGATGGCTACACCTTC
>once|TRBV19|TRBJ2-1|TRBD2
CASTTHISGRNEQFF
TGTGCCAGTACGACTCATATTAGCGGGAGGAATGAGCAGTTCTTC
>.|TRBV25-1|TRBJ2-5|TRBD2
CASSEGLAGLETQYF
TGTGCCAGCAGTGAGGGACTAGCGGGATTAGAGACCCAGTACTTC
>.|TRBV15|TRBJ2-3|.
CATSRESRAFTDTQYF
TGTGCCACCAGCAGAGAATCACGGGCCTTCACAGATACGCAGTATTTT
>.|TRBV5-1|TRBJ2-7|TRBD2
CASSRASGRYNEQYF
TGCGCCAGCAGCAGAGCTAGCGGGAGGTATAACGAGCAGTACTTC
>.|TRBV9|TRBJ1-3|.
CASSPEGLTGNTIYF
TGTGCCAGCAGCCCGGAAGGGCTCACTGGAAACACCATATATTTT
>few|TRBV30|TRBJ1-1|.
CAWSRTGAAFF
TGTGCCTGGAGTCGGACGGGGGCAGCTTTCTTT
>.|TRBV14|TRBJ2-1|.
CASSQGRSNEQFF
TGTGCCAGCAGCCAAGGAAGAAGCAATGAGCAGTTCTTC
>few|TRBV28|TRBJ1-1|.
CASSMTGSMNTEAFF
TGTGCCAGCAGCATGACAGGTTCAATGAACACTGAAGCTTTCTTT
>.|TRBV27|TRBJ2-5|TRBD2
CASSLIELAGAPGETQYF
TGTGCCAGCAGTTTAATTGAACTAGCGGGAGCCCCGGGGGAGACCCAGTACTTC
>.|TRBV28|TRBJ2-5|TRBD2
CASGGGNVETQYF
TGTGCCAGCGGGGGGGGGAACGTGGAGACCCAGTACTTC
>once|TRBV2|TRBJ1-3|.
CASSEGNPNYSGNTIYF
TGTGCCAGCAGTGAAGGGAATCCTAATTACTCTGGAAACACCATATATTTT
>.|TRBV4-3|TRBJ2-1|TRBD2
CASTLSGAGSFYNEQFF
TGCGCCAGCACCCTAAGTGGAGCGGGAAGCTTTTACAATGAGCAGTTCTTC
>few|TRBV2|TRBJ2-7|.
CASSMGPGLYEQYF
TGTGCCAGCAGCATGGGACCTGGACTCTACGAGCAGTACTTC
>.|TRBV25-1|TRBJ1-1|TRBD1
CASSDGGTGPRTEAFF
TGTGCCAGCAGTGACGGAGGGACAGGGCCGCGCACTGAAGCTTTCTTT
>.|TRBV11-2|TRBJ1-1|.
CASSFPNTEAFF
TGTGCCAGCAGCTTTCCTAACACTGAAGCTTTCTTT
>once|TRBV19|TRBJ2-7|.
CASSIAKGPPYEQYF
TGTGCCAGTAGTATAGCTAAGGGACCGCCCTACGAGCAGTACTTC
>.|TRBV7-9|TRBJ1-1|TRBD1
CASSFPDRGPEAFF
TGTGCCAGCAGCTTTCCGGACAGGGGGCCTGAAGCTTTCTTT
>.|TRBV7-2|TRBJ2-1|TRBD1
CASSGTGLNEQFF
TGTGCCAGCAGCGGGACAGGTTTAAATGAGCAGTTCTTC
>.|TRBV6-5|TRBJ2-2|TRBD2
CASHLAGDTGELFF
TGTGCCAGCCACCTAGCGGGAGACACCGGGGAGCTGTTTTTT
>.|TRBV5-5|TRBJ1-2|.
CASSFLQANYGYTF
TGTGCCAGCAGCTTTTTGCAGGCGAACTATGGCTACACCTTC
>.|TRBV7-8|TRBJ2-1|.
CASSKQGLDEQFF
TGTGCCAGCAGCAAACAGGGCTTGGATGAGCAGTTCTTC
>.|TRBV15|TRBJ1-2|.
CATSRGPINYGYTF
TGTGCCACCAGCAGGGGACCGATTAACTATGGCTACACCTTC